The 10 T cell receptor beta chains below come from one sample, sequenced in a study of identical twins. TCRdb independently ran MiXCR on the 5' RACE reads; one entry per CDR3 protein. The table includes around 1.7 million distinct CDR3 sequences, roughly 35% detected once. Sequencing was done on a sample of cord blood. Receptors originate from a newborn girl in good health.

This chain links TRBV20-1 with TRBJ2-7, with 9 nucleotides matching TRBD2. Per the germline V gene, CDR1 is DFQATT and CDR2 is SNEGSKA (reference sequence). V lost 3 bases to trimming and J lost 7 bases; unmatched junction nucleotides: 7. This CDR3 has 13 residues. CDR3 sequence (DNA): TGCAGTGCTAGGACTAGCGGAGCCCGGGAGCAGTACTTC. Translation gives CSARTSGAREQYF.

The chain carries TRBV12-3 or TRBV12-4 and TRBJ2-1; possibly TRBD2 for D (6 bases). This CDR3 is 15 amino acids long. V lost 5 bases and J lost 10, with 21 bases in between. The DNA for the CDR3 is TGTGCCAGCAGTCGGCGACTAGAGGCCACCGGGGAGCAGTTCTTC. The encoded protein is CASSRRLEATGEQFF.

The rearrangement uses TRBV11-2 and TRBJ2-7, with D perhaps TRBD1 (6 bases). The germline gives CDR1 SGHAT, CDR2 FQNNGV. The V end was cut by 5 bases, the J end by 0 bases, with 14 bases between. The CDR3 covers 15 residues. This CDR3 is CASSELRDNSYEQYF. The CDR3 DNA sequence: TGTGCCAGCAGCGAACTCAGGGACAACTCCTACGAGCAGTACTTC.

Comment on this clonotype: Compared with germline, one end of the junction differs, possibly owing to a read error. V usage is TRBV7-8 and J usage is TRBJ2-1, with D perhaps TRBD2 (6 bases). This CDR3 is built from 17 residues. Per the germline V gene, CDR1 is SGHVS and CDR2 is FQNEAQ. The CDR3 coding sequence is TGTGCCAGCGGCTTAGCTGGGGGACTGTACTCCTACAATGAGCAGTTCTTC. Translation: CASGLAGGLYSYNEQFF. The entire variable domain, with the rest obtained from reference TRBV7-8 and TRBJ2-1, is as follows: GAGVSQSPRYKVAKRGQDVALRCDPISGHVSLFWYQQALGQGPEFLTYFQNEAQLDKSGLPSDRFFAERPEGSVSTLKIQRTQQEDSAVYLCASGLAGGLYSYNEQFFGPGTRLTVL.

This sequence joins TRBV12-3 or TRBV12-4 and TRBJ2-7; perhaps TRBD2 as D (6 bases). CDR3 length: 14 amino acids. V was cut by 5 bases and J by 3 bases, with 14 bases left in between. CDR3 in amino acids: CASSPGTWFYEQYF. DNA for the CDR3: TGTGCCAGCAGTCCCGGGACTTGGTTCTACGAGCAGTACTTC.

This CDR3 reads CASGGSYGSYNSPLHF. As DNA, the CDR3 is TGTGCCAGCGGGGGATCTTACGGCTCCTATAATTCACCCCTCCACTTT. This chain connects TRBV28 to TRBJ1-6; perhaps TRBD1 as D (5 bases). This CDR3 spans 16 amino acids. CDR1 MDHEN and CDR2 SYDVKM come from the germline V gene. V was shortened by 8 bases and J by 0 bases, with 14 bases between the two germline ends.

This clonotype came up a few times. The chain combines TRBV2 with TRBJ2-7; D is uncertain. CDR1 and CDR2 from the germline V gene are SNHLY and FYNNEI. V lost 3 bases to trimming and J lost 0 bases, with 9 bases between them. This CDR3 has 14 residues. DNA of the CDR3: TGTGCCAGCAGTGATTTGGCATTCTCCTACGAGCAGTACTTC. It yields the protein CASSDLAFSYEQYF.

This clonotype was seen only a few times. The chain carries TRBV15 and TRBJ1-2; no reliable D call. V lost 1 base and J 6 bases, leaving 15 bases between the germline ends. From germline, CDR1 is LNHNV and CDR2 YYDKDF (reference sequence). The CDR3 runs to 15 residues. The CDR3 sequence is CATSRGLGVGNGYTF. The CDR3 DNA reads as TGTGCCACCAGCAGAGGTCTCGGGGTAGGGAATGGCTACACCTTC.

This clonotype appeared many times. J is TRBJ1-2 and V is TRBV6-4; D might be TRBD1 (6 bases). The CDR3 runs to 13 residues. V lost 0 bases and J lost 4, with 6 bases in between. Germline-derived CDR1 and CDR2 are MRHNA and SNTAGT. CDR3 coding DNA: TGTGCCAGCAGTGACTCAGGGGGCTATGGCTACACCTTC. It translates to CASSDSGGYGYTF.

This clonotype was seen once. The chain links TRBV5-1 to TRBJ2-3, with 7 bases lining up with TRBD1. Germline trimming cut 6 bases from V and 6 bases from J; bases unmatched to any gene: 10. The CDR3 has 14 amino acids. Germline CDR1 is SGHRS and CDR2 is YFSETQ. The CDR3 bases are TGCGCCAGCACCACCGGGACAGTATCTGATACGCAGTATTTT. Its translation is CASTTGTVSDTQYF.